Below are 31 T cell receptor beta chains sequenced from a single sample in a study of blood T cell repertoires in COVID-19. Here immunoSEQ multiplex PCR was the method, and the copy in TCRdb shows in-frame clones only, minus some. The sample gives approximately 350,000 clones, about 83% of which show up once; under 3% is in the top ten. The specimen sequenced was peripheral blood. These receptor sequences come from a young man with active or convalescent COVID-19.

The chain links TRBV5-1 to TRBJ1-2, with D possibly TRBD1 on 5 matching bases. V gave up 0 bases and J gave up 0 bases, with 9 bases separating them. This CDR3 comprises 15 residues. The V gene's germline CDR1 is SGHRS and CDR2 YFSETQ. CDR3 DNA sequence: TGCGCCAGCAGCTTGGGGGGCAGTGCTAACTATGGCTACACCTTC. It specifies CASSLGGSANYGYTF.

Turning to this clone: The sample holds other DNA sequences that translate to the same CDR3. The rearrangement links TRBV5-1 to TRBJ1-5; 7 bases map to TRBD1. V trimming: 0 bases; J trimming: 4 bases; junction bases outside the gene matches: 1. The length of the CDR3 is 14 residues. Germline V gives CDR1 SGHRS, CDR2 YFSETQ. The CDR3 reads CASSLGTGNQPQHF. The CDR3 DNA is TGCGCCAGCAGCTTGGGGACAGGAAATCAGCCCCAGCATTTT.

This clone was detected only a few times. As DNA, the CDR3 is TGCGCCAGCAGCCAAGAGGGGGCCCAAGAGACCCAGTACTTC. This encodes CASSQEGAQETQYF. The chain links TRBV4-1 to TRBJ2-5; TRBD1 might be the D (6 bases). The CDR3 totals 14 residues. V was shortened by 0 bases and J by 1 base, with 6 bases between the two germline ends. CDR1 is MGHRA, CDR2 YSYEKL, per germline.

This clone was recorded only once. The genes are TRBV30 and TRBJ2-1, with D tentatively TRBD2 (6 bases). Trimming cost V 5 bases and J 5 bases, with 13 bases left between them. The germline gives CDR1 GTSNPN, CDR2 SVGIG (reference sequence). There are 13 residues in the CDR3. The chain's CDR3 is CAWERRADNEQFF. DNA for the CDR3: TGTGCCTGGGAGAGGAGGGCAGACAATGAGCAGTTCTTC. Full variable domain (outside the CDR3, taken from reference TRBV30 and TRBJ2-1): SQTIHQWPATLVQPVGSPLSLECTVEGTSNPNLYWYRQAAGRGLQLLFYSVGIGQISSEVPQNLSASRPQDRQFILSSKKLLLSDSGFYLCAWERRADNEQFFGPGTRLTVL.

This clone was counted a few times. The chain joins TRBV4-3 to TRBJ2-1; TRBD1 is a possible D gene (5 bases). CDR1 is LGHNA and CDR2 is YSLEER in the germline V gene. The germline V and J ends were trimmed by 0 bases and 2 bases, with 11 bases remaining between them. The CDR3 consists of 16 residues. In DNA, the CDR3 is TGCGCCAGCAGCCAAGATCCGCCAGGGACCTACAATGAGCAGTTCTTC. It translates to CASSQDPPGTYNEQFF.

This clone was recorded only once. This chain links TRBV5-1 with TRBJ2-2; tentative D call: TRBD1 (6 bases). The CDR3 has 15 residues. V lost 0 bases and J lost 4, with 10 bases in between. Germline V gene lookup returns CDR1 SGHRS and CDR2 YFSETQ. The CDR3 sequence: CASSLAARGTGELFF. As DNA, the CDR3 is TGCGCCAGCAGCTTGGCCGCCAGGGGCACCGGGGAGCTGTTTTTT.

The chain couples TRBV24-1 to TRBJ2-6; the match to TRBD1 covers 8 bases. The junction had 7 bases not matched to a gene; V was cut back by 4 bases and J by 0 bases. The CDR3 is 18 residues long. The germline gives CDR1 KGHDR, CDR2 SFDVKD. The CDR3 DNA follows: TGTGCCACCAGTGACCCTGGACAGGGCGGCTCTGGGGCCAACGTCCTGACTTTC. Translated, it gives CATSDPGQGGSGANVLTF.

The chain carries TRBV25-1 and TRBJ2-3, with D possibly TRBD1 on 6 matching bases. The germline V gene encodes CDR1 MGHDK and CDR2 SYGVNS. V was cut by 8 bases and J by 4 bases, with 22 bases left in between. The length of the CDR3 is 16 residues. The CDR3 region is CASREFGGLAADTQYF. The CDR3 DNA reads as TGTGCCAGCCGGGAATTTGGGGGCCTAGCCGCAGATACGCAGTATTTT.

CDR3: CASSFLQGGTYEQYF. The CDR3 DNA follows: TGCGCCAGCAGCTTCTTACAGGGGGGGACCTACGAGCAGTACTTC. V and J are TRBV5-1 and TRBJ2-7; perhaps TRBD1 as D (8 bases). The CDR3 runs to 15 residues. V lost 2 bases to trimming and J lost 2 bases, with 14 bases between them. CDR1 and CDR2 (germline): SGHRS, YFSETQ.

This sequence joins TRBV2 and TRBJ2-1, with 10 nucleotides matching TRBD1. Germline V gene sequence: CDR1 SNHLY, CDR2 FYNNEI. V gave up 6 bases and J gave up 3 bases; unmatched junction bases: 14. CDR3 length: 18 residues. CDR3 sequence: CASRGQGRVEDDYNEQFF. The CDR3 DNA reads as TGTGCCAGCAGGGGACAGGGGCGGGTCGAGGACGACTACAATGAGCAGTTCTTC.

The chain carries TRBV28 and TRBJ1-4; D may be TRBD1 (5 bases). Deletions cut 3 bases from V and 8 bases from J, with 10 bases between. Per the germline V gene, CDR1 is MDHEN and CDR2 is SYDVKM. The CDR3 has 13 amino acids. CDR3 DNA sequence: TGTGCCAGCAGTTTCCAGGGCCGAGAAAAACTGTTTTTT. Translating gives CASSFQGREKLFF.

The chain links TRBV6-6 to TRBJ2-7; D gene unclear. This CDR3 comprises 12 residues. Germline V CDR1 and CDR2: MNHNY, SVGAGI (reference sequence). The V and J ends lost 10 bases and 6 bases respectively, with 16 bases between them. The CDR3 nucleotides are TGTGCCACCGCACCTGGCCTGGCCGAGCAGTACTTC. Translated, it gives CATAPGLAEQYF.

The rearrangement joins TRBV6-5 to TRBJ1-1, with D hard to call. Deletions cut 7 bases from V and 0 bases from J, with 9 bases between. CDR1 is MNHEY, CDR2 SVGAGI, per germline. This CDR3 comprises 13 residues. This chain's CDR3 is CASKQQMNTEAFF. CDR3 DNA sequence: TGTGCCAGCAAACAACAGATGAACACTGAAGCTTTCTTT.

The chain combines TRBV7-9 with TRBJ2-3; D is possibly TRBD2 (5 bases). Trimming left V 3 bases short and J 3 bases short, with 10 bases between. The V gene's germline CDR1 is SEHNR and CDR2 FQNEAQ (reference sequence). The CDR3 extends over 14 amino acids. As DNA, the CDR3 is TGTGCCAGCAGCTTGGACCCGGGGACAGATACGCAGTATTTT. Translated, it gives CASSLDPGTDTQYF.

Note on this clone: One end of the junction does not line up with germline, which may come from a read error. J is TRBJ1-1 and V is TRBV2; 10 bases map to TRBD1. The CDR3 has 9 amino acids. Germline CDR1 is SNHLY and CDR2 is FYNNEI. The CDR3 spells CASGQGGVF. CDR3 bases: TGTGCCAGCGGACAGGGGGGAGTCTTT.

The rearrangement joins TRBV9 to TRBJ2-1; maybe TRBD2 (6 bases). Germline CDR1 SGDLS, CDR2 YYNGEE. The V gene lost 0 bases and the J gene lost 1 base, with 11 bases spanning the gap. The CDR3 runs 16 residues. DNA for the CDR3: TGTGCCAGCAGCGTAGGGTCTGGGGGGTCCTACAATGAGCAGTTCTTC. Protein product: CASSVGSGGSYNEQFF.

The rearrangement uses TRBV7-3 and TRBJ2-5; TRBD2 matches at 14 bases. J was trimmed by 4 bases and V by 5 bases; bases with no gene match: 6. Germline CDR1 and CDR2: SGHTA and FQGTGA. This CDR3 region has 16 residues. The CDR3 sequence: CASSPRLAGGLETQYF. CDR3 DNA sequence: TGTGCCAGCAGCCCTAGACTAGCGGGAGGGTTAGAGACCCAGTACTTC. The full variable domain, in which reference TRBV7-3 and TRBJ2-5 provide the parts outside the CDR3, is GAGVSQTPSNKVTEKGKYVELRCDPISGHTALYWYRQSLGQGPEFLIYFQGTGAADDSGLPNDRFFAVRPEGSVSTLKIQRTERGDSAVYLCASSPRLAGGLETQYFGPGTRLLVL.

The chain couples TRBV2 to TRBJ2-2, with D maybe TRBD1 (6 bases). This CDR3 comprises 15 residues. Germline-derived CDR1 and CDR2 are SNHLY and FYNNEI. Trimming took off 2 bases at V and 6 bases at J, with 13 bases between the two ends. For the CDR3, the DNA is TGTGCCAGCAGTGAACAGGGGAGAGGAGCCGGGGAGCTGTTTTTT. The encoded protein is CASSEQGRGAGELFF. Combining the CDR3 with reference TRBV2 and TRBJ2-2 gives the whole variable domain EPEVTQTPSHQVTQMGQEVILRCVPISNHLYFYWYRQILGQKVEFLVSFYNNEISEKSEIFDDQFSVERPDGSNFTLKIRSTKLEDSAMYFCASSEQGRGAGELFFGEGSRLTVL.

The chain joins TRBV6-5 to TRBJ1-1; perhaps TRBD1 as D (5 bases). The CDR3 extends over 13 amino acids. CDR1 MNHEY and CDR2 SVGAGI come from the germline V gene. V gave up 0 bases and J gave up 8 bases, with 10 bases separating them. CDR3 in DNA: TGTGCCAGCAGTTACTCCCCCCGGGGGGAAGCTTTCTTT. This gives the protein CASSYSPRGEAFF.

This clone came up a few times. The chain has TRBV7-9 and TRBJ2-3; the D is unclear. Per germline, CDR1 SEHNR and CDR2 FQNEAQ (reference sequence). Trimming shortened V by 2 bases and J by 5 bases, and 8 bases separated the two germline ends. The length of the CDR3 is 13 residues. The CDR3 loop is CASSLMAEDTQYF. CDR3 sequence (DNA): TGTGCCAGCAGCTTAATGGCGGAAGATACGCAGTATTTT.

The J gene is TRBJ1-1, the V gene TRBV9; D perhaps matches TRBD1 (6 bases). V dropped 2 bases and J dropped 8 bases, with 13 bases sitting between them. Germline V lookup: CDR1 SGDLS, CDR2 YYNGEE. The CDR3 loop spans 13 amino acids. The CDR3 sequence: CASSVTPGQEAFF. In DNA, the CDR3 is TGTGCCAGCAGCGTTACACCCGGACAGGAAGCTTTCTTT.

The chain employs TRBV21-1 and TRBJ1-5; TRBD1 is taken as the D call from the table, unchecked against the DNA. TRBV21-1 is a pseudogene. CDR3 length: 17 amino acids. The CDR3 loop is CASSKDAAGDSNQPQHF. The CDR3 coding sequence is TGTGCCAGCAGCAAAGATGCGGCAGGGGATAGCAATCAGCCCCAGCATTTT.

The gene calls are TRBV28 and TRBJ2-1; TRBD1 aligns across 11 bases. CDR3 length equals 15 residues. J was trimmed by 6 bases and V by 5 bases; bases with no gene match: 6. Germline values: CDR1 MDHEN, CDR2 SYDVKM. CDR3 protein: CASSQDRGRTNEQFF. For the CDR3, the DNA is TGTGCCAGCAGTCAGGACAGGGGGCGCACCAATGAGCAGTTCTTC.

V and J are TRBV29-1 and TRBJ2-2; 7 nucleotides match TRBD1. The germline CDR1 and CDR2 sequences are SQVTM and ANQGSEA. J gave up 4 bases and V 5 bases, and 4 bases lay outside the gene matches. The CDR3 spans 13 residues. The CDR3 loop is CSVLTGVTGELFF. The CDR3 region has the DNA TGCAGCGTTTTAACAGGGGTCACCGGGGAGCTGTTTTTT.

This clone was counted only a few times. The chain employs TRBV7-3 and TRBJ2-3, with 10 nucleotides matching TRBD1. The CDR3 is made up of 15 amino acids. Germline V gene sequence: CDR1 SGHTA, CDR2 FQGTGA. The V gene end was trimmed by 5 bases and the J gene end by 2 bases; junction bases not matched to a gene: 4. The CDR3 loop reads CASSETGGYTDTQYF. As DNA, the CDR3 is TGTGCCAGCAGCGAGACAGGGGGCTACACAGATACGCAGTATTTT.

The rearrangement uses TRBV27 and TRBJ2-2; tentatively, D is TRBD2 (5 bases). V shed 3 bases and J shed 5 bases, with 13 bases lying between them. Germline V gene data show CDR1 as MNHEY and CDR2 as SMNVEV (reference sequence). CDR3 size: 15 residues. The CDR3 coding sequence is TGTGCCAGCAGTTTTTTTGGAGGCTGGACCGGGGAGCTGTTTTTT. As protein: CASSFFGGWTGELFF.

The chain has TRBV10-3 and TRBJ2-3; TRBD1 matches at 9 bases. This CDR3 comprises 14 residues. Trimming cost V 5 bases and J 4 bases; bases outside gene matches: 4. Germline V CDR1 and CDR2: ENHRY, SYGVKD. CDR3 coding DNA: TGTGCCATCAGTATGGGACAGGGTCCAGATACGCAGTATTTT. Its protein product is CAISMGQGPDTQYF.

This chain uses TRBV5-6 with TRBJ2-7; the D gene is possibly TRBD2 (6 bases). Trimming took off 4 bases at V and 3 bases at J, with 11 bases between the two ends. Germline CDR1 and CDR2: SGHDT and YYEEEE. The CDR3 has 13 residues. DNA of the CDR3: TGTGCCAGCAGCCGGGGGACGGTCTACGAGCAGTACTTC. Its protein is CASSRGTVYEQYF. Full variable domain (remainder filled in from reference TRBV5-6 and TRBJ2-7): DAGVTQSPTHLIKTRGQQVTLRCSPKSGHDTVSWYQQALGQGPQFIFQYYEEEERQRGNFPDRFSGHQFPNYSSELNVNALLLGDSALYLCASSRGTVYEQYFGPGTRLTVT.

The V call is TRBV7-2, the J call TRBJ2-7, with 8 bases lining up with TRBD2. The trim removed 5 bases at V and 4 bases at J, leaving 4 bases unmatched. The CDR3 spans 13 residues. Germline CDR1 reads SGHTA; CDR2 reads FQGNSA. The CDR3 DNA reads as TGTGCCAGCAGCCGGACTAGCCGGTACGAGCAGTACTTC. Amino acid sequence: CASSRTSRYEQYF.

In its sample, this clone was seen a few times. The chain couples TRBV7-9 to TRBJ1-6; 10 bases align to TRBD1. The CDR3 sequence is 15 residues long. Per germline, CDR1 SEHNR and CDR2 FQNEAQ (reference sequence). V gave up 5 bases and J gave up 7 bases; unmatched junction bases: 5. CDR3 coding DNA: TGTGCCAGCAGCACAGGGGACAGGGGAAATTCACCCCTCCACTTT. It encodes CASSTGDRGNSPLHF.

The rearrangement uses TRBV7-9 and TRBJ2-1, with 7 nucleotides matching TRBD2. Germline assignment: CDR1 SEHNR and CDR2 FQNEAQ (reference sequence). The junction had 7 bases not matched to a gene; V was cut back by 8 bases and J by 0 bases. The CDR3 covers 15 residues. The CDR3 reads CASSRDYYSYNEQFF. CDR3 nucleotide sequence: TGTGCCAGCTCCCGGGACTACTACTCCTACAATGAGCAGTTCTTC.